Listed below are T cell receptor beta chains from one sample, sequenced in a study of radiotherapy plus CTLA-4 blockade in lung cancer. Method: immunoSEQ multiplex PCR; TCRdb's copy keeps in-frame clones and lacks some. The sample records under 95,000 clones, approximately 80% being singletons. Sample: peripheral blood, taken from a patient treated with radiotherapy plus ipilimumab. The receptors derive from a human donor with non-small cell lung cancer who had stable disease on radiotherapy plus ipilimumab. Both conserved end residues are part of each CDR3. The D gene is left open where the match is weak. The size field is filled for only some rows; it gives once, few, many or a size class.

clone size	D gene	V gene	J gene	CDR3 protein	CDR3 DNA
-	TRBD1	TRBV28	TRBJ1-4	CAWGTGNEKLFF	TGTGCCTGGGGGACAGGAAATGAAAAACTGTTTTTT
-	-	TRBV14	TRBJ2-7	CASSPVGLLTSYEQYF	TGTGCCAGCAGCCCAGTCGGGCTACTCACTTCCTACGAGCAGTACTTC
-	TRBD1	TRBV28	TRBJ1-1	CASSPRQGAEAFF	TGTGCCAGCAGTCCCCGACAGGGGGCTGAAGCTTTCTTT
-	TRBD1	TRBV4-1	TRBJ2-2	CASSQDRGRELFF	TGCGCCAGCAGCCAGGACAGGGGTAGGGAGCTGTTTTTT
-	-	TRBV19	TRBJ1-5	CASSQRGGTSNQPQHF	TGTGCCAGTAGCCAACGGGGGGGGACATCCAATCAGCCCCAGCATTTT
few	-	TRBV9	TRBJ1-3	CASSAGGSGNTIYF	TGTGCCAGCAGCGCCGGGGGCTCTGGAAACACCATATATTTT
few	-	TRBV6-5	TRBJ2-3	CASSYLRWDTQYF	TGTGCCAGCAGTTATCTTAGATGGGATACGCAGTATTTT
once	-	TRBV5-8	TRBJ2-2	CASSDRRNSGANTGELFF	TGTGCCAGCAGCGATAGGAGAAATTCGGGAGCGAACACCGGGGAGCTGTTTTTT
-	TRBD1	TRBV29-1	TRBJ2-5	CSVVTGFETQYF	TGCAGCGTGGTGACAGGGTTCGAGACCCAGTACTTC
-	TRBD1	TRBV6-6	TRBJ1-1	CATQQGYTEAFF	TGTGCCACACAACAGGGGTACACTGAAGCTTTCTTT
-	TRBD1	TRBV19	TRBJ1-5	CASIADRGPVNQPQHF	TGTGCCAGTATCGCGGACAGGGGGCCGGTCAATCAGCCCCAGCATTTT
-	TRBD2	TRBV7-3	TRBJ2-7	CASSLNPAGGYEQYF	TGTGCCAGCAGCTTAAATCCAGCGGGGGGCTACGAGCAGTACTTC
-	TRBD1	TRBV15	TRBJ1-5	CATSSTGVKMTQHF	TGTGCCACCAGCAGCACAGGGGTGAAAATGACCCAGCATTTT
-	-	TRBV9	TRBJ2-2	CASSPHPSRTGELFF	TGTGCCAGCAGCCCACACCCTAGCCGAACCGGGGAGCTGTTTTTT
-	-	TRBV19	TRBJ1-5	CASSIPPTDNQPQHF	TGTGCCAGTAGTATACCCCCAACGGACAATCAGCCCCAGCATTTT
-	-	TRBV2	TRBJ2-5	CASSAQETQYF	TGTGCCAGCAGCGCCCAGGAGACCCAGTACTTC
-	-	TRBV7-9	TRBJ2-7	CASSLADYEQYF	TGTGCCAGCAGCTTAGCGGACTACGAGCAGTACTTC
-	TRBD1	TRBV2	TRBJ1-5	CASVGDSYQPQHF	TGTGCCAGCGTGGGGGACAGTTATCAGCCCCAGCATTTT
-	-	TRBV11-3	TRBJ1-5	CASSREGPQKPQHF	TGTGCCAGCAGCAGGGAAGGTCCGCAAAAGCCCCAGCATTTT
-	-	TRBV9	TRBJ1-4	CASSPGQPVNEKLFF	TGTGCCAGCAGCCCGGGACAACCGGTTAATGAAAAACTGTTTTTT
-	-	TRBV15	TRBJ1-1	CATSRDLQGAEAFF	TGTGCCACCAGCAGAGATCTTCAGGGTGCTGAAGCTTTCTTT
-	TRBD2	TRBV7-8	TRBJ2-7	CASSRGDSSYEQYF	TGTGCCAGCAGTCGGGGGGATAGCTCCTACGAGCAGTACTTC